This section outlines one T cell receptor (beta chain) sequence together with its context. As yet, its antigen is unknown. This sample was taken from a study of T cell repertoires in cytomegalovirus infection. Study-level background: From public TCR beta signatures came an indication of both CMV infection and matching HLA type. Findings and caveats of the study: Summed frequency of public TCR beta families distinguished CMV carriers with the relevant HLA. Within the response measured ex vivo, HLA-C-restricted CMV-specific TCR beta clonotypes were dominant.

TCRdb reanalysed the reads using MiXCR and keeps one entry per CDR3 protein. The table has 750,000 to 900,000 distinct CDR3 sequences, 25% to 30% seen once; the top ten hold about an eighth. With 7 bases removed from V and 1 base from J, the gap between germline ends came to 11 bases. Germline CDR1 reads LNHDA; CDR2 reads SQIVND (reference sequence). The CDR3 consists of 14 residues. The receptor comes from a human donor in good health (CMV status not recorded). Some clones in this sample may be carry-over from other donors' samples. The rearrangement joins TRBV19 to TRBJ2-1; weak D call: TRBD1 (6 bases). This sample comprised cultured CD8+ T cells from PBMCs, obtained from culture after CMV antigen stimulation. The CDR3: CASTGDISYNEQFF. The CDR3 DNA sequence: TGTGCCAGTACCGGGGACATATCCTACAATGAGCAGTTCTTC.